Following are 3 T cell receptor beta chains from one sample sequenced in a study of cytomegalovirus exposure and HLA in healthy donors. Clones were sequenced by immunoSEQ multiplex PCR, and TCRdb holds only the in-frame ones, with some missing. Of 190,000 or so clones in the sample, 80% to 85% were seen once. The material sequenced was PBMCs. The origin of the receptors is a woman in her late teens or twenties in good health and CMV-seropositive.

The J gene is TRBJ1-5, the V gene TRBV5-1; D is possibly TRBD1 (5 bases). Trimming removed 1 base from V and 2 bases from J, with 10 bases in between. The germline V gene encodes CDR1 SGHRS and CDR2 YFSETQ. The CDR3 runs 15 residues. CDR3 coding DNA: TGCGCCAGCAGCTTGCAAGGGGATGGCAATCAGCCCCAGCATTTT. Its protein product is CASSLQGDGNQPQHF.

The gene calls are TRBV5-1 and TRBJ2-1; TRBD2 matches at 9 bases. Germline CDR1 reads SGHRS; CDR2 reads YFSETQ. This CDR3 has 13 amino acids. V lost 3 bases to trimming and J lost 10 bases; unmatched junction nucleotides: 5. CDR3 in amino acids: CASSWETSGEQFF. CDR3 bases: TGCGCCAGCAGCTGGGAGACTAGCGGCGAGCAGTTCTTC.

This clone has only a few counts. V and J are TRBV9 and TRBJ2-7, with 9 bases matching TRBD1. The V and J ends lost 2 bases and 5 bases, in that order; junction bases with no gene match: 5. This CDR3 is 14 amino acids long. The germline gives CDR1 SGDLS, CDR2 YYNGEE. The DNA of the CDR3 is TGTGCCAGCAGCGTGGGACAGGGCTTTAACGAGCAGTACTTC. It encodes CASSVGQGFNEQYF.